This T cell receptor (beta chain) stems from a study of blood T cell repertoires in COVID-19. In the study overall: The United States, Italy and Spain supplied acute and convalescent COVID-19 samples.

Recovered status in Cohort 3 required two negative PCRs, clearance, or symptom resolution. There are 17 residues in the CDR3. Germline V lookup: CDR1 SGHVS, CDR2 FQNEAQ. V lost 2 bases to trimming and J lost 0 bases, with 11 bases between them. In the source study's methods: How many nucleated cells were present was estimated from reference gene primer amplification. Sequencing was performed with immunoSEQ multiplex PCR; in TCRdb, only in-frame clones are kept and a portion is missing. The V and J calls and clone size come from that table; D and trimming were worked out from the DNA. The data hold some 140,000 clones, with roughly four fifths observed a single time.

Source material: PBMCs or T cells enriched from blood (not recorded which). The source is a man aged 25 to 40 who had recovered from COVID-19. This sequence joins TRBV7-8 and TRBJ1-6; D unclear. CDR3 loop: CASSLFTDSSYNSPLHF. CDR3 nucleotide sequence: TGTGCCAGCAGCTTATTTACAGATAGCTCCTATAATTCACCCCTCCACTTT.